This TCR beta chain was sequenced in a study of shared clonotypes between healthy human individuals. Points from the study as a whole: Estimated clonotype richness was generally higher in naive than memory subsets. Several donors held 5% to 5.5% of naive CD4 clonotypes in common.

Naive CD8 cells lacked CD45RO, underwent positive selection for CCR7 and left out terminally differentiated effector memory CD45RA+ cells. Healthy HIV-negative adults without recent acute infections or vaccinations served as donors. Only Caucasian adults living in Nashville, Tennessee served as donors. TCRdb's copy holds only in-frame clones and misses some; the assay was immunoSEQ multiplex PCR. The table lists about 2 million clones, 85% to 95% of them singletons. V was shortened by 2 bases and J by 0 bases, with 10 bases between the two germline ends. The CDR3 consists of 15 residues. Germline V CDR1 and CDR2: MNHEY, SVGAGI. Details on this clone: The antigen is not known.

Source material: naive CD8+ T cells sorted from blood. The V call is TRBV6-5, the J call TRBJ1-1; D remains ambiguous. The sequence derives from a man aged 18 to 30 in good health. In DNA form, the CDR3 reads TGTGCCAGCAGTTACGTGCAGTTCATGAACACTGAAGCTTTCTTT. Residues: CASSYVQFMNTEAFF.